Shown below are 17 T cell receptor beta chains from a single sample sequenced in a study of cytomegalovirus exposure and HLA in healthy donors. Primers: 60 Vbeta forward and 13 Jbeta reverse. Profiling relied on immunoSEQ multiplex PCR, and the TCRdb table lists in-frame clones only, not all of them. The repertoire includes fewer than 200,000 clones, around 80% of them detected once, and roughly 4.5% sits in the top ten. Sequencing was carried out using PBMCs. The receptors here all came from a woman aged 50 to 65 in good health and CMV-seropositive.

The chain employs TRBV7-2 and TRBJ2-7; 7 bases are a match to TRBD1. CDR3 length equals 14 residues. J lost 4 bases, V lost 5 bases, and 8 bases had no gene match. Per germline, CDR1 SGHTA and CDR2 FQGNSA. The CDR3 nucleotides read TGTGCCAGCAGCGGACAGGCAGACGGGTACGAGCAGTACTTC. Translated: CASSGQADGYEQYF.

The chain links TRBV29-1 to TRBJ2-3, with 8 bases aligning to TRBD2. CDR3 length equals 14 residues. J gave up 3 bases and V 3 bases, and 5 bases lay outside the gene matches. Germline lookup yields CDR1 SQVTM and CDR2 ANQGSEA. The CDR3 sequence is CSVDPGGQTDTQYF. CDR3 coding DNA: TGCAGCGTTGATCCGGGGGGGCAAACAGATACGCAGTATTTT.

This chain joins TRBV7-2 and TRBJ2-1; 12 nucleotides align to TRBD2. The CDR3 runs 15 residues. J gave up 6 bases and V 4 bases, and 4 bases lay outside the gene matches. CDR1 is SGHTA, CDR2 FQGNSA, per germline. The CDR3 sequence: CASSSPSGRANEQFF. The DNA of the CDR3 is TGTGCCAGCAGCTCGCCTAGCGGGAGGGCCAATGAGCAGTTCTTC.

The chain links TRBV6-5 to TRBJ1-1; no clear D. Germline CDR1 and CDR2: MNHEY and SVGAGI. The CDR3 totals 14 residues. V was pared by 6 bases and J by 0 bases, with 11 bases between. CDR3 protein: CASRDPGMNTEAFF. The CDR3, as DNA: TGTGCCAGCAGGGACCCGGGGATGAACACTGAAGCTTTCTTT.

The chain employs TRBV6-5 and TRBJ2-1; 8 bases are shared with TRBD2. Germline V gene data show CDR1 as MNHEY and CDR2 as SVGAGI. Trimming removed 0 bases from V and 3 bases from J; junction bases left unmatched: 4. The CDR3 length is 16 residues. CDR3 coding DNA: TGTGCCAGCAGTTACTCGTCGGGGGGGGGCTACAATGAGCAGTTCTTC. Protein sequence: CASSYSSGGGYNEQFF.

V usage is TRBV10-3 and J usage is TRBJ1-5, with TRBD1 matching 10 bases. The CDR3 length is 16 residues. Trimming cost V 0 bases and J 2 bases; bases outside gene matches: 1. Germline V gene lookup returns CDR1 ENHRY and CDR2 SYGVKD. The CDR3 spells CAISESGTGGNQPQHF. The CDR3 nucleotides read TGTGCCATCAGTGAGTCGGGGACAGGGGGCAATCAGCCCCAGCATTTT.

V and J are TRBV5-1 and TRBJ2-7, with TRBD2 as a possible D gene (6 bases). This CDR3 contains 14 residues. Trimming took off 4 bases at V and 7 bases at J, with 18 bases between the two ends. Germline assignment: CDR1 SGHRS and CDR2 YFSETQ. Here the CDR3 reads CASSHGDSRWEQYF. CDR3 in DNA: TGCGCCAGCAGCCACGGGGACTCCCGGTGGGAGCAGTACTTC.

The rearrangement links TRBV28 to TRBJ1-2, with D possibly being TRBD1 (5 bases). The CDR3 extends over 15 amino acids. V lost 10 bases, J lost 8 bases, and 26 bases lay in between. Per germline, CDR1 MDHEN and CDR2 SYDVKM. DNA of the CDR3: TGTGCCACCACCCCGGCTGGGGGAGGCGCCTCCGGCTACACCTTC. Its protein product is CATTPAGGGASGYTF.

V usage is TRBV10-2 and J usage is TRBJ2-1; D is unresolved. The germline CDR1 and CDR2 sequences are WSHSY and SAAADI. The germline V and J ends were trimmed by 4 bases and 0 bases, with 19 bases remaining between them. The CDR3 loop spans 18 amino acids. The CDR3, as DNA: TGCGCCAGCAGTGGTTTTACTCTCTTACTGAGCTCCTACAATGAGCAGTTCTTC. Translation: CASSGFTLLLSSYNEQFF.

The V gene is TRBV4-3, the J gene TRBJ2-1; 15 positions match TRBD2. This CDR3 is 16 amino acids long. V was clipped by 3 bases and J by 4 bases; unmatched bases: 1. Per the germline V gene, CDR1 is LGHNA and CDR2 is YSLEER. CDR3 region: CASSQGLAGGYNEQFF. The CDR3 region has the DNA TGCGCCAGCAGCCAGGGACTAGCGGGAGGTTACAATGAGCAGTTCTTC.

The chain is built from TRBV7-2 and TRBJ2-1; 15 positions agree with TRBD2. With 5 bases clipped from V and 9 bases from J, the junction kept 8 bases outside the gene matches. From germline, CDR1 is SGHTA and CDR2 FQGNSA. This CDR3 has 16 residues. CDR3: CASSRRTSGGVREQFF. The CDR3, as DNA: TGTGCCAGCAGCCGCAGGACTAGCGGGGGGGTTCGTGAGCAGTTCTTC.

V is TRBV30 and J is TRBJ2-5; perhaps TRBD1 as D (6 bases). The CDR3 length is 12 residues. Trimming left V 3 bases short and J 2 bases short, with 7 bases between. Germline V gene lookup returns CDR1 GTSNPN and CDR2 SVGIG (reference sequence). The CDR3: CAWRQGQETQYF. CDR3 nucleotides: TGTGCCTGGAGACAGGGTCAAGAGACCCAGTACTTC.

The genes are TRBV7-2 and TRBJ2-5, with D perhaps TRBD2 (5 bases). V dropped 3 bases and J dropped 5 bases, with 13 bases sitting between them. Germline V CDR1 and CDR2: SGHTA, FQGNSA. The CDR3 loop spans 14 amino acids. In DNA form, the CDR3 reads TGTGCCAGCAGCTTTACGGGATCAAGGGAGACCCAGTACTTC. Translating gives CASSFTGSRETQYF.

This chain links TRBV5-1 with TRBJ2-3; 7 positions agree with TRBD1. The germline gives CDR1 SGHRS, CDR2 YFSETQ. The CDR3 contains 15 residues. Trimming removed 1 base from V and 4 bases from J; junction bases left unmatched: 6. CDR3: CASSLLRGQPDTQYF. Written as DNA, the CDR3 is TGCGCCAGCAGCTTGTTGAGGGGGCAGCCAGATACGCAGTATTTT.

Note on this clone: Other DNA sequences within the sample encode an identical CDR3. The chain links TRBV7-2 to TRBJ2-3, with 9 bases matching TRBD2. The germline V gene has CDR1 SGHTA and CDR2 FQGNSA. The CDR3 is 15 residues long. After removal of 1 base from V and 3 bases from J, the junction contained 2 bases not matched to a gene. The CDR3 DNA follows: TGTGCCAGCAGCTTAGTGGCGGGAGGGACAGATACGCAGTATTTT. Protein: CASSLVAGGTDTQYF.

The V and J genes are TRBV2 and TRBJ1-1; 7 bases line up with TRBD1. The CDR3 sequence is 15 residues long. The germline gives CDR1 SNHLY, CDR2 FYNNEI. V lost 6 bases, J lost 1 base, and 8 bases stayed unmatched. The CDR3 reads CASSLEGQANTEAFF. CDR3 in DNA: TGTGCCAGCAGCCTCGAAGGACAGGCGAACACTGAAGCTTTCTTT.

CDR3 sequence (DNA): TGTGCCAGTAGTACCTCCGCCGCGGAGACCCAGTACTTC. Translated, it gives CASSTSAAETQYF. The chain carries TRBV19 and TRBJ2-5; D is uncertain. CDR1 is LNHDA, CDR2 SQIVND, per germline (reference sequence). Trimming shortened V by 4 bases and J by 5 bases, and 11 bases separated the two germline ends. This CDR3 is 13 amino acids long. The full variable domain, its missing parts supplied by reference TRBV19 and TRBJ2-5, is DGGITQSPKYLFRKEGQNVTLSCEQNLNHDAMYWYRQDPGQGLRLIYYSQIVNDFQKGDIAEGYSVSREKKESFPLTVTSAQKNPTAFYLCASSTSAAETQYFGPGTRLLVL.